The sequence of this TCR beta chain was determined in a study of blood T cell repertoires in COVID-19. Study details: Donors in the United States, Italy and Spain gave samples during acute or convalescent COVID-19. T cells, B-cell-depleted T cells, or PBMCs supplied cDNA or gDNA.

V lost 3 bases and J lost 7, with 15 bases in between. Germline V gives CDR1 GTSNPN, CDR2 SVGIG (reference sequence). This CDR3 is built from 13 residues. Under the authors' procedure: Nucleated cell number was recorded as an estimate derived from reference gene primer amplification. Profiled with immunoSEQ multiplex PCR; TCRdb holds only in-frame clones, not every one. V and J calls and clone size come straight from that table; D and trimming were deduced from the DNA. The table records some 140,000 clones, around 83% of them present only once. This clone came up once. The chain links TRBV30 to TRBJ1-2; possibly TRBD1 for D (5 bases). The TCR sequence derives from a woman aged 60-75 years with acute or convalescent COVID-19. What was sequenced was peripheral blood. CDR3 sequence: CAWSKTVRTGYTF. DNA for the CDR3: TGTGCCTGGAGCAAGACAGTAAGGACTGGCTACACCTTC. Combining the CDR3 with reference TRBV30 and TRBJ1-2 gives the whole variable domain SQTIHQWPATLVQPVGSPLSLECTVEGTSNPNLYWYRQAAGRGLQLLFYSVGIGQISSEVPQNLSASRPQDRQFILSSKKLLLSDSGFYLCAWSKTVRTGYTFGSGTRLTVV.